These 3 T cell receptor beta chains were all obtained from the same sample, sequenced in a study of blood T cells in healthy people across ages. PCR was performed a second time for roughly 7 to 11 cycles using a sample-barcoded 5' primer and a J-beta primer mix. TCRdb used MiXCR to reprocess the 5' RACE reads, holding one entry per CDR3 protein. The sample lists about 640,000 distinct CDR3 sequences; around 54% were seen once. The sequenced sample was blood. The receptors come from a man between 60 and 75 years old in good health.

This rearrangement joins TRBV4-1 to TRBJ1-1; no clear D. Germline loops: CDR1 MGHRA, CDR2 YSYEKL. The CDR3 has 15 amino acids. V dropped 2 bases and J dropped 0 bases, with 10 bases sitting between them. CDR3: CASSQTPRVNTEAFF. The CDR3 nucleotides read TGCGCCAGCAGCCAAACGCCCCGAGTGAACACTGAAGCTTTCTTT.

The chain employs TRBV12-3 or TRBV12-4 and TRBJ2-1, with D possibly being TRBD2 (6 bases). The CDR3 length is 14 residues. V dropped 2 bases and J dropped 6 bases, with 11 bases sitting between them. The CDR3 loop reads CASSLLAAGNEQFF. The DNA for the CDR3 is TGTGCCAGCAGTTTACTCGCAGCGGGCAATGAGCAGTTCTTC.

This clonotype was detected only once. This chain uses TRBV5-1 with TRBJ2-5, with 9 bases lining up with TRBD1. CDR1 and CDR2 from the germline V gene are SGHRS and YFSETQ. CDR3 length equals 15 residues. V lost 7 bases to trimming and J lost 4 bases; unmatched junction nucleotides: 11. CDR3 amino acids: CASGTGSRRAETQYF. CDR3 DNA: TGCGCCAGCGGGACAGGGTCTCGACGGGCAGAGACCCAGTACTTC.